Each of the 10 T cell receptor beta chains below was sequenced from the same sample in a study of T-cell memory formation after mild COVID-19. TCRdb re-called the 5' RACE reads with MiXCR, one entry per CDR3 protein. The data contain around 300,000 distinct CDR3 sequences, over 11% of them singletons. The sequencing input was PBMCs or a T cell subset sorted from them (not recorded which). The source is a man aged 18 to 30 who had mild COVID-19 (a few samples of this study predate the infection). Cell type and time point are not known.

This clonotype came up many times. J is TRBJ2-2 and V is TRBV5-1; 7 nucleotides align to TRBD1. Germline V CDR1 and CDR2: SGHRS, YFSETQ. Germline trimming cut 3 bases from V and 4 bases from J; bases unmatched to any gene: 12. The CDR3 consists of 17 residues. CDR3 region: CASSSELRGSSTGELFF. In DNA form, the CDR3 reads TGCGCCAGCAGCTCGGAACTCAGGGGGTCGAGCACCGGGGAGCTGTTTTTT.

Only a few counts were recorded for this clonotype. The chain couples TRBV7-2 to TRBJ2-5; weak D call: TRBD1 (5 bases). Trimming shortened V by 5 bases and J by 5 bases, and 15 bases separated the two germline ends. Germline CDR1 SGHTA, CDR2 FQGNSA. This CDR3 is built from 14 residues. The CDR3 nucleotides read TGTGCCAGCAGCCCCCGGCAGGGTCCGGAGACCCAGTACTTC. This translates into CASSPRQGPETQYF.

The chain employs TRBV20-1 and TRBJ1-1; a weak D match, TRBD1 (5 bases). Germline V gene data show CDR1 as DFQATT and CDR2 as SNEGSKA (reference sequence). Trimming took off 6 bases at V and 1 base at J, with 15 bases between the two ends. CDR3 length equals 14 residues. The CDR3 region is CSAGRMGPNTEAFF. The CDR3 coding sequence is TGCAGTGCGGGCCGCATGGGGCCGAACACTGAAGCTTTCTTT.

This clonotype was picked up a small number of times. The chain joins TRBV7-9 to TRBJ2-2; D ambiguous. The CDR3 spans 16 residues. Germline CDR1 SEHNR, CDR2 FQNEAQ (reference sequence). The germline V and J ends were trimmed by 4 bases and 4 bases, with 16 bases remaining between them. Here the CDR3 DNA reads TGTGCCAGCAGCTCAGGACGGACGCTGGGCACCGGGGAGCTGTTTTTT. This translates into CASSSGRTLGTGELFF.

In its sample, this clonotype was seen a few times. The chain employs TRBV7-2 and TRBJ1-6, with D tentatively TRBD1 (5 bases). CDR1 is SGHTA, CDR2 FQGNSA, per germline. V was clipped by 2 bases and J by 7 bases, with 18 bases between them. This CDR3 region has 17 residues. The CDR3: CASSLKSDSWDNSPLHF. As DNA, the CDR3 is TGTGCCAGCAGCTTAAAGTCGGACTCCTGGGACAATTCACCCCTCCACTTT.

This clonotype was counted a few times. This sequence joins TRBV3-1 and TRBJ1-1; D unresolved. The CDR3 runs 16 residues. The germline gives CDR1 LGHDT, CDR2 YNNKEL (reference sequence). Trimming stripped 1 base from V and 1 base from J, with 13 bases between. CDR3 amino acids: CASSQGMPQPNTEAFF. The CDR3 DNA follows: TGTGCCAGCAGCCAAGGAATGCCGCAGCCGAACACTGAAGCTTTCTTT.

This clonotype was observed a few times. The rearrangement links TRBV4-2 to TRBJ2-3, with D tentatively TRBD1 (6 bases). CDR1 is LGHNA and CDR2 is YNFKEQ in the germline V gene. The CDR3 covers 16 residues. Trimming cost V 0 bases and J 4 bases, with 14 bases left between them. CDR3 residues: CASSQDWTRGADTQYF. DNA of the CDR3: TGTGCCAGCAGCCAAGATTGGACCAGGGGAGCAGATACGCAGTATTTT.

The chain couples TRBV24-1 to TRBJ1-2; the D is unclear. The length of the CDR3 is 14 residues. Trimming took 0 bases from V and 2 from J, leaving 6 bases between them. CDR1 KGHDR and CDR2 SFDVKD come from the germline V gene. CDR3 in amino acids: CATSDLRQNYGYTF. In DNA, the CDR3 is TGTGCCACCAGTGATTTGCGCCAGAACTATGGCTACACCTTC.

V is TRBV12-3 or TRBV12-4 and J is TRBJ1-2, with a possible D match to TRBD1 (5 bases). The CDR3 is 16 residues long. Trimming removed 5 bases at V and 4 bases at J, with 20 bases between. In DNA form, the CDR3 reads TGTGCCAGCAGTCCCAGAACAGGCCAACGGGTCTATGGCTACACCTTC. The encoded protein is CASSPRTGQRVYGYTF.

This sequence joins TRBV29-1 and TRBJ2-2; D gene unclear. Trimming stripped 6 bases from V and 1 base from J, with 6 bases between. This CDR3 is built from 12 residues. CDR1 and CDR2 (germline): SQVTM, ANQGSEA. CDR3 loop: CSVSLNTGELFF. CDR3 in DNA: TGCAGCGTGTCCCTGAACACCGGGGAGCTGTTTTTT.